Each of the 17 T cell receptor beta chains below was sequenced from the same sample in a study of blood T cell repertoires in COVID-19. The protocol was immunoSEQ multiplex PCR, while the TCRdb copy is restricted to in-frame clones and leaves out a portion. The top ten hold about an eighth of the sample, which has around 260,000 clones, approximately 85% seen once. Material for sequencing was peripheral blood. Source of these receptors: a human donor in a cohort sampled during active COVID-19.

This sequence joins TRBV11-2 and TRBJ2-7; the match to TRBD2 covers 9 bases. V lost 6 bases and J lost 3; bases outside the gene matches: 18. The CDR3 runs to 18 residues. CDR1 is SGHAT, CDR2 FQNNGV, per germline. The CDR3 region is CASRPVTSGGGYLYEQYF. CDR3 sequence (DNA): TGTGCCAGCAGACCGGTGACTAGCGGAGGTGGTTATCTCTACGAGCAGTACTTC.

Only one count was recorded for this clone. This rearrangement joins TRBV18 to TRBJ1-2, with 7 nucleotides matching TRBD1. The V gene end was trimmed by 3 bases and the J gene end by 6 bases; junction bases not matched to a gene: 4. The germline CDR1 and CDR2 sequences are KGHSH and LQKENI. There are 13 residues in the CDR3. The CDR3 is CASSPGTVDGYTF. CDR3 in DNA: TGTGCCAGCTCACCTGGGACAGTTGATGGCTACACCTTC. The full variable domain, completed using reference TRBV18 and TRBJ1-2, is NAGVMQNPRHLVRRRGQEARLRCSPMKGHSHVYWYRQLPEEGLKFMVYLQKENIIDESGMPKERFSAEFPKEGPSILRIQQVVRGDSAAYFCASSPGTVDGYTFGSGTRLTVV.

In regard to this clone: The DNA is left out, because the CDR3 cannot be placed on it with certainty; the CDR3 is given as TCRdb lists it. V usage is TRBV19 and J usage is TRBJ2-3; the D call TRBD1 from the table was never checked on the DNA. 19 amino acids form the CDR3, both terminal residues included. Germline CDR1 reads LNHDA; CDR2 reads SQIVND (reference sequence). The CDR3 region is CATSDTQYFGPGTSDTQYF.

CDR3 loop: CASRTVLPNTGELFF. DNA for the CDR3: TGTGCCAGCAGAACCGTTCTACCGAACACCGGGGAGCTGTTTTTT. The J gene is TRBJ2-2, the V gene TRBV6-6, with D unresolved. Germline assignment: CDR1 MNHNY and CDR2 SVGAGI (reference sequence). The CDR3 consists of 15 residues. Deletions cut 6 bases from V and 0 bases from J, with 11 bases between.

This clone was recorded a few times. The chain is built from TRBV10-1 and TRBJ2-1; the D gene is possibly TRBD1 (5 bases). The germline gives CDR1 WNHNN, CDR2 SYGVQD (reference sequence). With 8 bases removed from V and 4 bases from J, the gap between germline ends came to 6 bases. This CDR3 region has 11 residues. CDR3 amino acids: CASGQYNEQFF. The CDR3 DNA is TGCGCCAGCGGACAATACAATGAGCAGTTCTTC.

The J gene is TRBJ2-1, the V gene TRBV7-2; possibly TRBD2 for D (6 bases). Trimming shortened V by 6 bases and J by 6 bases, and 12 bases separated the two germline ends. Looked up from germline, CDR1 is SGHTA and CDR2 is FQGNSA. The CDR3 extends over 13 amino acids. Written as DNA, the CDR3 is TGTGCCAGCAGGCCACCGGGACTCAATGAGCAGTTCTTC. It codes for CASRPPGLNEQFF.

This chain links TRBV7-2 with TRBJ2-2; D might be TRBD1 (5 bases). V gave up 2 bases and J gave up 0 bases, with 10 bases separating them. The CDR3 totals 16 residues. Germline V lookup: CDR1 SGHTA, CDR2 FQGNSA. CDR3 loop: CASSLQGTANTGELFF. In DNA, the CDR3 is TGTGCCAGCAGCTTACAGGGTACCGCGAACACCGGGGAGCTGTTTTTT. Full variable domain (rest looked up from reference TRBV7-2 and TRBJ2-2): GAGVSQSPSNKVTEKGKDVELRCDPISGHTALYWYRQSLGQGLEFLIYFQGNSAPDKSGLPSDRFSAERTGGSVSTLTIQRTQQEDSAVYLCASSLQGTANTGELFFGEGSRLTVL.

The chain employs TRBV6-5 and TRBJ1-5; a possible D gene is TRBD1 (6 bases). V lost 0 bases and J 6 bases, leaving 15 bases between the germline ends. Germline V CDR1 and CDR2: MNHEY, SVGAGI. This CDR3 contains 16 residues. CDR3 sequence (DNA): TGTGCCAGCAGTTACTCGTTCAGGGAAGGGGGTCAGCCCCAGCATTTT. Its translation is CASSYSFREGGQPQHF.

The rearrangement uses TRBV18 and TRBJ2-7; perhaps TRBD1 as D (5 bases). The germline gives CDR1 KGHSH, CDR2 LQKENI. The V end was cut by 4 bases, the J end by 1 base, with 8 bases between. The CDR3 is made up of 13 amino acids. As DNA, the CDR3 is TGTGCCAGCTCACAGACAGCGTCCTACGAGCAGTACTTC. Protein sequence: CASSQTASYEQYF.

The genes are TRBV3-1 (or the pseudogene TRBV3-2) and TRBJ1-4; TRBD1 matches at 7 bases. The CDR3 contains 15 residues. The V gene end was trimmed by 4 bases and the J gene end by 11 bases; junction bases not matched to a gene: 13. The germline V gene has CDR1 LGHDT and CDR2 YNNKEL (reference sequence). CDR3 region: CASSLLTGTRRKLFF. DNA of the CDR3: TGTGCCAGCAGCCTACTGACAGGGACCCGCAGGAAACTGTTTTTT.

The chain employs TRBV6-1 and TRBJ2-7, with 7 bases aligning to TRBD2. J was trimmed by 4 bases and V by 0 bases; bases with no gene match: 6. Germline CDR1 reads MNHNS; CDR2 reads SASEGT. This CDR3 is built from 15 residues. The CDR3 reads CASSEAAGDLYEQYF. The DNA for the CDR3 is TGTGCCAGCAGTGAAGCGGCGGGAGATCTGTACGAGCAGTACTTC.

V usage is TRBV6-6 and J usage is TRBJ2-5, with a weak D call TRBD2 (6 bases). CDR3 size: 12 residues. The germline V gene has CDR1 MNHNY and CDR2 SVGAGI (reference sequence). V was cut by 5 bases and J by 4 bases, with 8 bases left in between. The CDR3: CASSMGGETQYF. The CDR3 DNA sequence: TGTGCCAGCAGTATGGGGGGAGAGACCCAGTACTTC.

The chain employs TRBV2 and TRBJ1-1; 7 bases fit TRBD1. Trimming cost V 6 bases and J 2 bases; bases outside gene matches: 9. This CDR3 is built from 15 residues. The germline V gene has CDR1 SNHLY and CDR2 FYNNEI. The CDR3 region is CASRRRGQTNTEAFF. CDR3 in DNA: TGTGCCAGCAGAAGAAGGGGACAGACTAACACTGAAGCTTTCTTT.

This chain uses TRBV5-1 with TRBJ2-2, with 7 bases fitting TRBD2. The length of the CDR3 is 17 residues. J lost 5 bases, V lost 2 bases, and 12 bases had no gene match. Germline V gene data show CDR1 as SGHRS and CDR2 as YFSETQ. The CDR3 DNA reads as TGCGCCAGCAGCTTACTAGCGAGGACGTCCCGGACCGGGGAGCTGTTTTTT. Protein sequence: CASSLLARTSRTGELFF.

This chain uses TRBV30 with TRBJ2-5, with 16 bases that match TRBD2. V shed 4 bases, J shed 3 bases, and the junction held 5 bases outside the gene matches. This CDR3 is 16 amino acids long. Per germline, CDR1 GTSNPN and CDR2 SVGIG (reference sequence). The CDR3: CAWKKGLAGGEETQYF. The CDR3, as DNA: TGTGCCTGGAAAAAGGGACTAGCGGGAGGGGAAGAGACCCAGTACTTC.

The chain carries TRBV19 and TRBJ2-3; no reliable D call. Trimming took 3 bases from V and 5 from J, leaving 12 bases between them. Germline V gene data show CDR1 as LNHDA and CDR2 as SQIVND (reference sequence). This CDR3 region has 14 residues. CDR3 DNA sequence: TGTGCCAGTAGTATCGGCAGGCCTGGAGATACGCAGTATTTT. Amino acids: CASSIGRPGDTQYF. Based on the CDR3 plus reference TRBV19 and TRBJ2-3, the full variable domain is DGGITQSPKYLFRKEGQNVTLSCEQNLNHDAMYWYRQDPGQGLRLIYYSQIVNDFQKGDIAEGYSVSREKKESFPLTVTSAQKNPTAFYLCASSIGRPGDTQYFGPGTRLTVL.

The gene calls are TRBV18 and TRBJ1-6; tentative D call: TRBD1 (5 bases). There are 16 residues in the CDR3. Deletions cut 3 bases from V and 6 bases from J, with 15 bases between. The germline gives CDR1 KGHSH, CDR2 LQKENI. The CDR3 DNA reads TGTGCCAGCTCACCGCAGGGAGGGGAAATTAATTCACCCCTCCACTTT. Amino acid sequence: CASSPQGGEINSPLHF.